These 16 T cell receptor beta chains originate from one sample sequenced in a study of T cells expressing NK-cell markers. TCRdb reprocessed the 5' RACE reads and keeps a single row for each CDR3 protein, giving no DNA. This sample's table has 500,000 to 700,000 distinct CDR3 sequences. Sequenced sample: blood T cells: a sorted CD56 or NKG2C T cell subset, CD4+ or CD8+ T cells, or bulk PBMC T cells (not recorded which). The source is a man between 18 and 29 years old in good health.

This CDR3 is CASSLVTSYGYTF. V usage is TRBV28 and J usage is TRBJ1-2. In germline, CDR1 is MDHEN, CDR2 SYDVKM. This CDR3 comprises 13 residues.

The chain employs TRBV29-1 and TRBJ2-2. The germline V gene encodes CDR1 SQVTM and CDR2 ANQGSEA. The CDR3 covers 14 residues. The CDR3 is CSVEDMMSTGELFF.

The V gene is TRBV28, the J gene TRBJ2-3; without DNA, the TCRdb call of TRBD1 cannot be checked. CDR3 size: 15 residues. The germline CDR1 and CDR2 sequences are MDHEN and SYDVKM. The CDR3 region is CASRDGRGGTDTQYF.

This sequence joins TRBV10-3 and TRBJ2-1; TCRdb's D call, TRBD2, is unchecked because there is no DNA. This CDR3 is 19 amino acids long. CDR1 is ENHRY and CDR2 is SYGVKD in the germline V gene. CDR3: CAISESGLAGGKSYNEQFF.

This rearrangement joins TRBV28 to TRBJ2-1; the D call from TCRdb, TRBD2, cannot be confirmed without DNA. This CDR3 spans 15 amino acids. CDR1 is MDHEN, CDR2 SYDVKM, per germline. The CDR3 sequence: CASRPGTSSSNEQFF.

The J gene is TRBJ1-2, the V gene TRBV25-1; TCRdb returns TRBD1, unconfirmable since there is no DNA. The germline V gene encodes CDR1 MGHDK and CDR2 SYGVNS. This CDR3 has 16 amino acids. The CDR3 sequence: CASSDTGASANYGYTF.

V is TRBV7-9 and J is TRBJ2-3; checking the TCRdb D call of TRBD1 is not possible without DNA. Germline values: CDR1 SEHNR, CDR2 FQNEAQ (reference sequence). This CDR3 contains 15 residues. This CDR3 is CASREAPDITDTQYF.

This CDR3 reads CATTFTNTGELFF. The chain employs TRBV2 and TRBJ2-2. This CDR3 has 13 residues. Germline CDR1 is SNHLY and CDR2 is FYNNEI.

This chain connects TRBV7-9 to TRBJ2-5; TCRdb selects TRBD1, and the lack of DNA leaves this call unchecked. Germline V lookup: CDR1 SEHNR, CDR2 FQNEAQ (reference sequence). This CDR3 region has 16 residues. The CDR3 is CASSLTPGQLQETQYF.

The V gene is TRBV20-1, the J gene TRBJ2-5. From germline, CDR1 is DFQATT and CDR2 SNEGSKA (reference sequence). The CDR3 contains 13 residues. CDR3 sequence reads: CSASIGFKETQYF.

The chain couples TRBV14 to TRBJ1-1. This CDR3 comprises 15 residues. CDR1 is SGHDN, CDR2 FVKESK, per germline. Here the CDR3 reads CASSQDLRGFTEAFF.

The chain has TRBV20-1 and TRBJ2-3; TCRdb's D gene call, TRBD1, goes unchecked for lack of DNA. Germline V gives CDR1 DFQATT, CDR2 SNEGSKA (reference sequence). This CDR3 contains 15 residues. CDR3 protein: CSAPNRRGSTDTQYF.

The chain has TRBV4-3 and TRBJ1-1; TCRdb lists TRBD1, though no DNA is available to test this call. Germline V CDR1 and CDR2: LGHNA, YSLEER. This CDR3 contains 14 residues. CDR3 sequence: CASSQGAVDTEAFF.

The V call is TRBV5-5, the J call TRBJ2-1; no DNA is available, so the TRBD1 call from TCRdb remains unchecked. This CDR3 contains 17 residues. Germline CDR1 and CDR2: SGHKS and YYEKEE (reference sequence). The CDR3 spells CASSHYPTGSSYNEQFF.

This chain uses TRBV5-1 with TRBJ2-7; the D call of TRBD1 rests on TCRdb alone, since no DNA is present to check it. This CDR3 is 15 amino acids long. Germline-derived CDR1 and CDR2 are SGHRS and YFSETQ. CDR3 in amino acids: CASRPPGQNSNEQYF.

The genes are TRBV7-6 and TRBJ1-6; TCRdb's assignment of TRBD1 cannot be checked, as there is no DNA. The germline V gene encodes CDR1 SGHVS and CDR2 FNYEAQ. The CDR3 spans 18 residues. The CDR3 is CASSLWDRGYSYNSPLHF.